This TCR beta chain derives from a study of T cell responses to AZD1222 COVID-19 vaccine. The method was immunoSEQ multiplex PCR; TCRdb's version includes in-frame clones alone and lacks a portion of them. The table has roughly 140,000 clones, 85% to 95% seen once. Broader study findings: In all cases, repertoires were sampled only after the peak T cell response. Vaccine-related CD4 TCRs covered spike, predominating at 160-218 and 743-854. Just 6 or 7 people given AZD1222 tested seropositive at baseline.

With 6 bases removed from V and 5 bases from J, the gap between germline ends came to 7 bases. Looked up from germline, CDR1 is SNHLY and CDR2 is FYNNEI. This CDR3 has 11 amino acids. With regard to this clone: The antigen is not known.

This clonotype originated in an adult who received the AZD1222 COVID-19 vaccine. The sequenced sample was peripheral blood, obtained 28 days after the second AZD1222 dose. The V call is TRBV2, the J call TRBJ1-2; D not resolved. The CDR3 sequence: CASRLAYGYTF. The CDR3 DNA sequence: TGTGCCAGCAGGCTCGCATATGGCTACACCTTC.